This is a list of T cell receptor beta chains from one sample in a study of blood T cell repertoires in COVID-19. Sequencing was performed with immunoSEQ multiplex PCR; in TCRdb, only in-frame clones are kept and a portion is missing. Altogether about 130,000 clones are present, 85% being singletons, with the ten largest covering 20% to 30%. Sequences were obtained from peripheral blood. These receptors originate from a woman older than 75 with acute or convalescent COVID-19. Both conserved end residues are part of each CDR3. Fields, in order: D gene, V gene, J gene, clone size, CDR3 DNA, CDR3 protein. The D gene is left open where the match is weak. Clone sizes are given selectively: once, few, many, or a class where the clone is expanded.

>.|TRBV3-1/TRBV3-2|TRBJ2-5|.
TGTGCCAGCAGCCTCAATGGGGGGCAAGAGACCCAGTACTTC
CASSLNGGQETQYF
>TRBD1|TRBV7-2|TRBJ1-2|.
TGTGCCAGCAGCTTCGGACAGGGGGCCTATGGCTACACCTTC
CASSFGQGAYGYTF
>TRBD2|TRBV9|TRBJ2-1|.
TGTGCCAGCAGCGTAGCTTTCAGGACTAGCGGGGGGGCGGTCTACAATGAGCAGTTCTTC
CASSVAFRTSGGAVYNEQFF
>TRBD1|TRBV2|TRBJ1-1|.
TGTGCCAGCACAGGGACAGGGGGTGGCCGAGCTTTCTTT
CASTGTGGGRAFF
>TRBD2|TRBV6-2/TRBV6-3|TRBJ2-1|.
TGTGCCAGCAGTCCGGGACTAGCGGGGCCCTACAATGAGCAGTTCTTC
CASSPGLAGPYNEQFF
>.|TRBV6-1|TRBJ1-5|.
TGTGCCAGCAGTGAACCGCGGCGGACAGGCAATCAGCCCCAGCATTTT
CASSEPRRTGNQPQHF
>.|TRBV11-3|TRBJ2-3|.
TGTGCCAGCAGCTTTGGGGGGACCACAGATACGCAGTATTTT
CASSFGGTTDTQYF
>.|TRBV28|TRBJ1-5|once
TGTGCCAGCAGTTTACCGACAGGCTGGATCAATCAGCCCCAGCATTTT
CASSLPTGWINQPQHF
>.|TRBV5-1|TRBJ2-2|.
TGCGCCAGCAGCTTGGTGACAAAGACCGGGGAGCTGTTTTTT
CASSLVTKTGELFF
>.|TRBV7-9|TRBJ1-2|.
TGTGCCAGCAGCTCCCCAAACTATGGCTACACCTTC
CASSSPNYGYTF
>.|TRBV2|TRBJ1-1|.
TGTGCCAGCAGTCGGGGGTACACTGAAGCTTTCTTT
CASSRGYTEAFF
>.|TRBV3-1/TRBV3-2|TRBJ1-2|.
TGTGCCAGCAGCCAAGCCTCAGGGGTCTATGGCTACACCTTC
CASSQASGVYGYTF
>.|TRBV9|TRBJ1-6|.
TGTGCCAGCAGCGATTCTAGACAGGATGGGGCTCCCCTCCACTTT
CASSDSRQDGAPLHF
>.|TRBV7-9|TRBJ1-1|.
TGTGCCAGCAGCTTAGTTGATCTTGTAGAAAGCACTGAAGCTTTCTTT
CASSLVDLVESTEAFF
>TRBD1|TRBV20-1|TRBJ1-2|.
TGCAGTGCTAGTACACAGGGGCTATATGGCTACACCTTC
CSASTQGLYGYTF
>TRBD2|TRBV7-2|TRBJ2-5|.
TGTGCCAGCAGCTCTCAACGGGGGGGGGAGACCCAGTACTTC
CASSSQRGGETQYF
>.|TRBV4-3|TRBJ2-3|.
TGCGCCAGCAGCCACAATCTTCGTCAGGGGGGAAATACGCAGTATTTT
CASSHNLRQGGNTQYF
>.|TRBV7-6|TRBJ1-3|.
TGTGCCAGCAGCTCAGCTATCTCTGGAAACACCATATATTTT
CASSSAISGNTIYF
>TRBD1|TRBV5-1|TRBJ1-1|.
TGCGCCAGCAGCTTGGAAGGGGGCTTCAACACTGAAGCTTTCTTT
CASSLEGGFNTEAFF
>TRBD1|TRBV9|TRBJ2-3|.
TGTGCCAGCAGCGTTCTTGGACAGGGGGCAGATACGCAGTATTTT
CASSVLGQGADTQYF
>.|TRBV21-1|TRBJ1-5|few
TGTGCCAGCAGCAAAGCCCGGGGGACCCAGCATTTT
CASSKARGTQHF
>.|TRBV4-2|TRBJ1-2|few
TGTGCCAGCAGCCTAGGACATTCCTATGGCTACACCTTC
CASSLGHSYGYTF
>TRBD1|TRBV6-2/TRBV6-3|TRBJ2-7|once
TGTGCCAGCAGTTACGGGACAGGGCCCTACGAGCAGTACTTC
CASSYGTGPYEQYF
>TRBD1|TRBV6-5|TRBJ1-4|.
TGTGCCAGCAAGTTACACGGGACAGTTAATGAAAAACTGTTTTTT
CASKLHGTVNEKLFF
>TRBD2|TRBV2|TRBJ2-5|.
TGTGCCAGCAGCCCCACAGGACTAGGGGCCCAGTACTTC
CASSPTGLGAQYF
>.|TRBV5-1|TRBJ2-7|.
TGCGCCAGCGGCAGGTCCACACGCTCCTACGAGCAGTACTTC
CASGRSTRSYEQYF
>.|TRBV5-1|TRBJ2-2|.
TGCGCCAGTTCCAGGGACTTGAACACCGGGGAGCTGTTTTTT
CASSRDLNTGELFF
>.|TRBV5-1|TRBJ1-5|.
TGCGCCAGCAGCTTGGATTCAGGGTTCGATCAGCCCCAGCATTTT
CASSLDSGFDQPQHF
>.|TRBV29-1|TRBJ2-3|.
TGCAGCGTTGTGACGGGGGAGGCCACAGATACGCAGTATTTT
CSVVTGEATDTQYF
>.|TRBV6-5|TRBJ1-1|.
TGTGCCAGCAGTTTTCCAGGGGACACTGAAGCTTTCTTT
CASSFPGDTEAFF
>TRBD2|TRBV28|TRBJ2-1|few
TGTGCCAGCAAGCCCCCGCCCGGGACTAGTGGATTGGATGAGCAGTTCTTC
CASKPPPGTSGLDEQFF
>.|TRBV9|TRBJ2-1|.
TGTGCCAGCAGCGGGCCCCCTGGGGGACAAAACAATGAGCAGTTCTTC
CASSGPPGGQNNEQFF
>.|TRBV9|TRBJ1-4|.
TGTGCCAGCAGCGTGCGGCCGATGGCGAATGAAAAACTGTTTTTT
CASSVRPMANEKLFF
>.|TRBV6-6|TRBJ1-5|.
TGTGCCAGCAGTTACTTCCAGAATGGGCCCCAGCATTTT
CASSYFQNGPQHF
>.|TRBV5-1|TRBJ1-4|.
TGCGCCAGCAGCTTAGGGCACGGGATCGGTGAAAAACTGTTTTTT
CASSLGHGIGEKLFF
>TRBD2|TRBV2|TRBJ2-1|once
TGTGCCAGCAGAGGGGAGGGCTCCTACAATGAGCAGTTCTTC
CASRGEGSYNEQFF
>.|TRBV28|TRBJ1-1|.
TGTGCCAGCAGCTTAAGTGTCGGGGGAACCTTAACTGAAGCTTTCTTT
CASSLSVGGTLTEAFF
>.|TRBV6-6|TRBJ1-6|few
TGTGCCAGCAGTCCCTCGCTGGAGCGGAATTCACCCCTCCACTTT
CASSPSLERNSPLHF
>.|TRBV5-6|TRBJ2-5|.
TGTGCCAGCAGCTGGCCGGAGGAGACCCAGTACTTC
CASSWPEETQYF
>.|TRBV18|TRBJ2-5|.
TGTGCCAGCTCACCACCGACGGCCTCCCAGGCCCAGTACTTC
CASSPPTASQAQYF
>.|TRBV19|TRBJ1-1|.
TGTGCCAGTACCTGGGGGGGACTGAACACTGAAGCTTTCTTT
CASTWGGLNTEAFF
>TRBD1|TRBV3-1/TRBV3-2|TRBJ1-2|.
TGTGCCAGCAGCCAAGTGGGGGACAGGGGCTATGGCTACACCTTC
CASSQVGDRGYGYTF
>TRBD1|TRBV2|TRBJ1-4|.
TGTGCCAGCACGGGACAGGCTAATGAAAAACTGTTTTTT
CASTGQANEKLFF
>.|TRBV5-1|TRBJ1-2|once
TGCGCCAGCTTACTCGACCCCCAGGGCCCAGGTGGCTACACCTTC
CASLLDPQGPGGYTF
>TRBD1|TRBV5-5|TRBJ1-2|.
TGTGCCAGCAGCTTGTGGTGGGACAGGGTTATTGGTGGCTACACCTTC
CASSLWWDRVIGGYTF
>TRBD1|TRBV7-9|TRBJ2-3|.
TGTGCCAGCAGATCGCCGGGACAGGGTGGTACGCAGTATTTT
CASRSPGQGGTQYF
>TRBD1|TRBV9|TRBJ2-7|.
TGTGCCAGCAGCGTAGTGACAGGGGGATCCCTCTCCTACGAGCAGTACTTC
CASSVVTGGSLSYEQYF
>.|TRBV7-8|TRBJ1-2|.
TGTGCCAGCAGCTCAGGGGTTTGGGATGGCTACACCTTC
CASSSGVWDGYTF
>.|TRBV5-4|TRBJ1-4|.
TGTGCCAGCAGCTTGGCCCCTAGGCTAGGAAATGAAAAACTGTTTTTT
CASSLAPRLGNEKLFF
>TRBD2|TRBV4-2|TRBJ2-3|.
TGTGCCAGCAGCCCAGGTCGGGGGGTGCATACGCAGTATTTT
CASSPGRGVHTQYF
>TRBD1|TRBV6-2/TRBV6-3|TRBJ1-5|.
TGTGCCAGCAGTTACGAAACAGGGGGCAATCAGCCCCAGCATTTT
CASSYETGGNQPQHF
>TRBD2|TRBV4-1|TRBJ2-2|.
TGCGCCAGCAGCCGACTTAGCGGGGGCCGTACCGGGGAGCTGTTTTTT
CASSRLSGGRTGELFF
>.|TRBV2|TRBJ1-1|.
TGTGCCAGCAAGCGATGGGTCGGCACTGAAGCTTTCTTT
CASKRWVGTEAFF
>TRBD1|TRBV5-1|TRBJ1-1|.
TGCGCCAGCAGCTTGGACGGACAGGGGAACACTGAAGCTTTCTTT
CASSLDGQGNTEAFF
>.|TRBV6-1|TRBJ1-5|.
TGTGCCAGCAGTGAATCCGCGGGAGGGATGCGTCAGCCCCAGCATTTT
CASSESAGGMRQPQHF